This T cell receptor beta chain was observed in a study of cytotoxic CD8 clonotypes in ibrutinib-treated CLL. Study at large: IGHV unmutated about 17; relapsed/refractory some ten; treatment-naive more than 14. With a range of 6 to 36, the median treatment time before response samples were taken was 12 to 13 months.

The CDR3 has 15 amino acids. Germline V lookup: CDR1 SGHDT, CDR2 YYEEEE. V was shortened by 3 bases and J by 2 bases, with 13 bases between the two germline ends. The method was immunoSEQ multiplex PCR; TCRdb's version includes in-frame clones alone and lacks a portion of them. The sample holds 65,000 to 90,000 clones; roughly 83% are singletons and the top ten take more than 30%. Specimen: PBMCs, collected after 24 months of ibrutinib treatment. The J gene is TRBJ2-3, the V gene TRBV5-6, with D tentatively TRBD1 (6 bases). The receptor's source is a human donor with chronic lymphocytic leukemia. CDR3 region: CASSSLRGNTDTQYF. The CDR3 DNA follows: TGTGCCAGCAGCTCGCTCAGGGGTAACACAGATACGCAGTATTTT.